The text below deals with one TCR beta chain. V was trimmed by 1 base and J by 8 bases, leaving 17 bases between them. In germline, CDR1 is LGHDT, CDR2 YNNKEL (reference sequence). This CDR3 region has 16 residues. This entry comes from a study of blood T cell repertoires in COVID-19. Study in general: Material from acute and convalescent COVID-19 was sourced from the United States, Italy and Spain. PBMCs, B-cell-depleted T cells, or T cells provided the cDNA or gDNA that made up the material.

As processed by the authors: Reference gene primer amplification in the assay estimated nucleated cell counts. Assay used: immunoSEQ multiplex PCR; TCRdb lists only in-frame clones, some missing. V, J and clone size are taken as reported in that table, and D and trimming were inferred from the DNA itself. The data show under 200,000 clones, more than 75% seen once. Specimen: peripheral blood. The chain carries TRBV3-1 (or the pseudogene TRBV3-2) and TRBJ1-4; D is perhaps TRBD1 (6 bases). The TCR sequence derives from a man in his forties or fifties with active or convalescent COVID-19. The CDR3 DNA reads TGTGCCAGCAGCCAAGGGACAGCTCGGGCTTGGGAAAAACTGTTTTTT. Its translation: CASSQGTARAWEKLFF.